One sample yielded the 20 T cell receptor beta chains listed below, sequenced in a study of shared clonotypes between healthy human individuals. Profiled with immunoSEQ multiplex PCR; TCRdb holds only in-frame clones, not every one. Here the sample spans around 2,000,000 clones, 85% to 95% being singletons. The sample was naive CD4+ T cells sorted from blood. Subset in this sample: CD45RA+ positively selected. Every receptor here comes from a man aged 18 to 30 in good health.

Notes on this clone: At one boundary the junction diverges from the germline segment, which might be a read error. The chain links TRBV10-3 to TRBJ2-5; TRBD1 matches at 8 bases. The J call may be mistaken, given a closer DNA end match to TRBJ2-7. This CDR3 is built from 17 residues. Germline loops: CDR1 ENHRY, CDR2 SYGVKD. In nucleotides, the CDR3 is TGTGCCAGCAGTGAAGTGGGGCAGGGGGCACAAAACTACGAGCAGTACTTC. Its translation: CASSEVGQGAQNYEQYF.

The chain employs TRBV5-6 and TRBJ2-1; D is ambiguous. There are 16 residues in the CDR3. V was clipped by 6 bases and J by 8 bases, with 24 bases between them. Germline V gene data show CDR1 as SGHDT and CDR2 as YYEEEE. CDR3 amino acids: CASTLMVTQIVDEQFF. The CDR3 nucleotides are TGTGCCAGCACATTGATGGTCACTCAGATCGTAGATGAGCAGTTCTTC.

The chain uses TRBV6-1 and TRBJ1-1; possibly TRBD1 for D (6 bases). V was pared by 6 bases and J by 5 bases, with 19 bases between. Per the germline V gene, CDR1 is MNHNS and CDR2 is SASEGT. This CDR3 is built from 15 residues. CDR3 sequence (DNA): TGTGCCAGCAGCCCGGGACACCTCGGCGGGACTGAAGCTTTCTTT. Protein: CASSPGHLGGTEAFF.

The gene calls are TRBV15 and TRBJ1-3; TRBD1 might be the D (5 bases). The V and J ends lost 2 bases and 4 bases respectively, with 9 bases between them. The V gene's germline CDR1 is LNHNV and CDR2 YYDKDF (reference sequence). This CDR3 region has 14 residues. The CDR3 is CATSRIQVGNTIYF. In DNA form, the CDR3 reads TGTGCCACCAGCAGAATACAGGTCGGAAACACCATATATTTT. The full variable domain, rest sourced from reference TRBV15 and TRBJ1-3, is DAMVIQNPRYQVTQFGKPVTLSCSQTLNHNVMYWYQQKSSQAPKLLFHYYDKDFNNEADTPDNFQSRRPNTSFCFLDIRSPGLGDTAMYLCATSRIQVGNTIYFGEGSWLTVV.

The CDR3, as DNA: TGTGCCAGCAGCTTAGGGACTAGCGAAGGCAATGAGCAGTTCTTC. This codes for CASSLGTSEGNEQFF. The gene calls are TRBV11-3 and TRBJ2-1; the match to TRBD2 covers 9 bases. CDR1 and CDR2 from the germline V gene are SGHNT and YENEEA. J was trimmed by 6 bases and V by 1 base; bases with no gene match: 4. The CDR3 loop spans 15 amino acids.

The V gene is TRBV5-1, the J gene TRBJ1-6, with a possible D match to TRBD1 (6 bases). Trimming cost V 0 bases and J 7 bases, with 17 bases left between them. Germline loops: CDR1 SGHRS, CDR2 YFSETQ. CDR3 size: 17 residues. CDR3 sequence (DNA): TGCGCCAGCAGCTTGGCTAAGAAGGGGGGCGAAAATTCACCCCTCCACTTT. Its protein is CASSLAKKGGENSPLHF.

The chain carries TRBV4-1 and TRBJ2-7, with 7 bases lining up with TRBD2. Trimming at V came to 0 bases and at J to 0 bases, leaving 14 bases not matched to a gene. The CDR3 is 19 amino acids. Germline V CDR1 and CDR2: MGHRA, YSYEKL. The CDR3: CASSQEAGDSGAPSYEQYF. DNA for the CDR3: TGCGCCAGCAGCCAAGAGGCGGGAGATTCGGGAGCACCCTCCTACGAGCAGTACTTC.

The chain employs TRBV5-1 and TRBJ2-5, with a weak D call TRBD1 (6 bases). The CDR3 length is 16 residues. Germline assignment: CDR1 SGHRS and CDR2 YFSETQ. V gave up 2 bases and J gave up 0 bases, with 14 bases separating them. CDR3 nucleotides: TGCGCCAGCAGCTTTGCGACAGGTTTTTACCAAGAGACCCAGTACTTC. It encodes CASSFATGFYQETQYF.

Comment on this clone: The sample holds other DNA sequences that translate to the same CDR3. The chain links TRBV25-1 to TRBJ2-5, with a weak D call TRBD2 (5 bases). Germline loops: CDR1 MGHDK, CDR2 SYGVNS. The CDR3 spans 13 residues. Trimming took off 3 bases at V and 4 bases at J, with 9 bases between the two ends. CDR3 in amino acids: CASSERGRETQYF. As DNA, the CDR3 is TGTGCCAGCAGTGAGCGAGGGCGAGAGACCCAGTACTTC.

Worth noting for this clone: Other DNA sequences from this sample encode an identical CDR3 as well. The chain recombines TRBV30 with TRBJ1-5; weak D call: TRBD1 (5 bases). The CDR3 is 14 residues long. V dropped 2 bases and J dropped 4 bases, with 12 bases sitting between them. Germline V gene sequence: CDR1 GTSNPN, CDR2 SVGIG (reference sequence). The CDR3 sequence is CAWSSGGSNQPQHF. The DNA of the CDR3 is TGTGCCTGGAGTTCGGGGGGTAGTAATCAGCCCCAGCATTTT.

The chain employs TRBV7-3 and TRBJ1-2; no clear D. Trimming stripped 5 bases from V and 2 bases from J, with 9 bases between. Germline loops: CDR1 SGHTA, CDR2 FQGTGA. This CDR3 spans 13 amino acids. The CDR3 DNA reads TGTGCCAGCAGCCAAACGGGAAACTATGGCTACACCTTC. This sequence encodes CASSQTGNYGYTF.

As concerns this clone: The same CDR3 can be traced to other DNA sequences in this sample. This chain links TRBV18 with TRBJ2-5, with D unresolved. Trimming took off 6 bases at V and 1 base at J, with 6 bases between the two ends. Germline V lookup: CDR1 KGHSH, CDR2 LQKENI. The CDR3 is 12 amino acids. This CDR3 reads CASSPTQETQYF. In DNA, the CDR3 is TGTGCCAGCTCCCCTACCCAAGAGACCCAGTACTTC.

The chain uses TRBV13 and TRBJ2-7; 8 positions match TRBD1. The CDR3 loop spans 15 amino acids. V lost 5 bases, J lost 3 bases, and 9 bases stayed unmatched. Germline CDR1 PRHDT, CDR2 FYEKMQ (reference sequence). In DNA, the CDR3 is TGTGCCAGCAGCCGTATTGCCGACAGGGGCTACGAGCAGTACTTC. Translation: CASSRIADRGYEQYF.

The chain links TRBV10-2 to TRBJ1-1; D not certain. Trimming left V 3 bases short and J 4 bases short, with 9 bases between. The CDR3 extends over 13 amino acids. The germline CDR1 and CDR2 sequences are WSHSY and SAAADI. The CDR3 DNA sequence: TGCGCCAGCAGTGAAAGCAGAAGCACTGAAGCTTTCTTT. Translation: CASSESRSTEAFF.

The rearrangement joins TRBV6-6 to TRBJ2-5; possibly TRBD2 for D (6 bases). Germline-derived CDR1 and CDR2 are MNHNY and SVGAGI (reference sequence). This CDR3 has 14 residues. Trimming shortened V by 0 bases and J by 2 bases, and 7 bases separated the two germline ends. The CDR3 here is CASSYSREQETQYF. CDR3 coding DNA: TGTGCCAGCAGTTACTCCCGGGAGCAAGAGACCCAGTACTTC.

CDR3 coding DNA: TGTGCCAGCAGCCTGGGACTAGCGAAATACAATGAGCAGTTCTTC. As protein: CASSLGLAKYNEQFF. This chain connects TRBV5-4 to TRBJ2-1, with 10 bases aligning to TRBD2. CDR3 length: 15 amino acids. The germline gives CDR1 SGHNT, CDR2 YYREEE (reference sequence). V was clipped by 4 bases and J by 4 bases; unmatched bases: 5.

The table lists this clone with a count of one. Other DNA sequences in this specimen translate into the identical CDR3. V gene TRBV6-5 combines with J gene TRBJ2-7; no definite D call. CDR1 is MNHEY and CDR2 is SVGAGI in the germline V gene. The CDR3 sequence is 12 residues long. The V end lost 3 bases, the J end lost 3 bases, and 6 bases lay between the germline ends. CDR3 sequence (DNA): TGTGCCAGCAGTTATAATGGCTACGAGCAGTACTTC. This gives the protein CASSYNGYEQYF.

On this clone itself: Other nucleotide sequences from this sample produce the same CDR3. The chain employs TRBV6-5 and TRBJ1-2, with a weak D call TRBD1 (5 bases). Trimming cost V 7 bases and J 8 bases, with 11 bases left between them. The length of the CDR3 is 11 residues. Germline CDR1 is MNHEY and CDR2 is SVGAGI. The CDR3 nucleotides are TGTGCCAGCACCCGCGGGGACGGCTACACCTTC. Its translation: CASTRGDGYTF.

The chain is built from TRBV19 and TRBJ1-2, with D unclear. The CDR3 has 13 amino acids. V lost 8 bases and J lost 4, with 14 bases in between. The germline V gene has CDR1 LNHDA and CDR2 SQIVND (reference sequence). The CDR3 DNA reads TGTGCCAGTCACTTCACCCAGAGCTATGGCTACACCTTC. Its translation: CASHFTQSYGYTF.

The chain joins TRBV10-2 to TRBJ1-5, with 8 nucleotides matching TRBD1. The CDR3 loop spans 19 amino acids. Germline V CDR1 and CDR2: WSHSY, SAAADI. Losses at the gene ends were 4 bases for V and 2 bases for J; bases not matched to a gene: 16. The CDR3 is CASSVEPGGLSEGNQPQHF. The DNA for the CDR3 is TGCGCCAGCAGTGTTGAGCCAGGGGGCTTAAGTGAAGGCAATCAGCCCCAGCATTTT.